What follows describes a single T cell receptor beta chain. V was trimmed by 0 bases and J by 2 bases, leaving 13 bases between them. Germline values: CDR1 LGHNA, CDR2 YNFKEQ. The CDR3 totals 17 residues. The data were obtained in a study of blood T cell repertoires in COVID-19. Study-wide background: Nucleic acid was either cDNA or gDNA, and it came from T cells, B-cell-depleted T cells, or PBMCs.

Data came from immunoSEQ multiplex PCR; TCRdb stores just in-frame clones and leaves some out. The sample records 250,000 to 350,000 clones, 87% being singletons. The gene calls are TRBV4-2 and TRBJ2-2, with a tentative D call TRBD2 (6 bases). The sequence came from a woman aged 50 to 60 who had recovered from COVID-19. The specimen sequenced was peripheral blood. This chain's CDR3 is CASSQDFGTGNTGELFF. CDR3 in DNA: TGTGCCAGCAGCCAAGATTTCGGGACTGGTAACACCGGGGAGCTGTTTTTT.